These 24 T cell receptor beta chains originate from one sample sequenced in a study of OX40 agonist ivuxolimab in advanced cancers. The protocol was immunoSEQ multiplex PCR, while the TCRdb copy is restricted to in-frame clones and leaves out a portion. The table lists tens of thousands of clones, more than 80% of them singletons. This specimen was CD4+ or CD8+ T cells sorted from blood, taken in a trial of the OX40 agonist ivuxolimab. The receptor source for this set is an adult with an advanced solid tumor such as melanoma, head and neck, liver or kidney cancer.

The chain joins TRBV9 to TRBJ2-3; the D is unclear. This CDR3 region has 15 residues. Germline values: CDR1 SGDLS, CDR2 YYNGEE. Trimming took off 0 bases at V and 1 base at J, with 9 bases between the two ends. The CDR3 nucleotides read TGTGCCAGCAGCGTAGTGCCAGACCGCACAGATACGCAGTATTTT. This sequence encodes CASSVVPDRTDTQYF.

V gene TRBV2 combines with J gene TRBJ1-5; TRBD1 might be the D (6 bases). Trimming took 6 bases from V and 1 from J, leaving 13 bases between them. Per germline, CDR1 SNHLY and CDR2 FYNNEI. The CDR3 loop spans 15 amino acids. This CDR3 reads CASSRTDGSNQPQHF. The CDR3, as DNA: TGTGCCAGCAGCCGGACAGACGGAAGCAATCAGCCCCAGCATTTT.

This clone was seen once. The chain has TRBV29-1 and TRBJ1-2, with 9 bases fitting TRBD1. The germline CDR1 and CDR2 sequences are SQVTM and ANQGSEA. The CDR3 is 12 amino acids. The J segment lost 7 bases and the V segment lost 7 bases, leaving 7 bases of the junction unmatched. The CDR3 loop is CSATGGSGGYTF. For the CDR3, the DNA is TGCAGCGCCACAGGGGGCTCGGGTGGCTACACCTTC. Full variable domain (outside the CDR3, taken from reference TRBV29-1 and TRBJ1-2): SAVISQKPSRDICQRGTSLTIQCQVDSQVTMMFWYRQQPGQSLTLIATANQGSEATYESGFVIDKFPISRPNLTFSTLTVSNMSPEDSSIYLCSATGGSGGYTFGSGTRLTVV.

The chain couples TRBV9 to TRBJ2-1; weak D call: TRBD2 (5 bases). The CDR3 length is 16 residues. Germline V gene data show CDR1 as SGDLS and CDR2 as YYNGEE. V lost 0 bases to trimming and J lost 7 bases, with 17 bases between them. The CDR3 DNA is TGTGCCAGCAGCGTAGACCCCTTAGCGCCTTGGAATGAGCAGTTCTTC. Its translation is CASSVDPLAPWNEQFF.

A word on this clone: The sample has other DNA sequences that encode this CDR3 too. The chain combines TRBV27 with TRBJ1-2, with D uncertain. The CDR3 totals 13 residues. The V gene's germline CDR1 is MNHEY and CDR2 SMNVEV (reference sequence). The V gene lost 0 bases and the J gene lost 5 bases, with 7 bases spanning the gap. The CDR3 nucleotides read TGTGCCAGCAGTTTATCGTCACTTTATGGCTACACCTTC. Protein: CASSLSSLYGYTF.

V is TRBV2 and J is TRBJ2-3, with D possibly matching TRBD2 (6 bases). Looked up from germline, CDR1 is SNHLY and CDR2 is FYNNEI. The CDR3 is 13 amino acids. Trimming took 8 bases from V and 3 from J, leaving 12 bases between them. Here the CDR3 reads CASGGVGTDTQYF. CDR3 sequence (DNA): TGTGCCAGCGGAGGGGTCGGGACAGATACGCAGTATTTT. The whole variable domain, filled in from reference TRBV2 and TRBJ2-3, reads EPEVTQTPSHQVTQMGQEVILRCVPISNHLYFYWYRQILGQKVEFLVSFYNNEISEKSEIFDDQFSVERPDGSNFTLKIRSTKLEDSAMYFCASGGVGTDTQYFGPGTRLTVL.

The count of this clone is one. This sequence joins TRBV30 and TRBJ1-1; 7 nucleotides line up with TRBD1. Trimming cost V 5 bases and J 1 base; bases outside gene matches: 13. The germline gives CDR1 GTSNPN, CDR2 SVGIG (reference sequence). This CDR3 region has 16 residues. Here the CDR3 reads CAWVGFRDSKNTEAFF. CDR3 bases: TGTGCCTGGGTGGGGTTTCGGGACAGTAAGAACACTGAAGCTTTCTTT.

The chain joins TRBV4-1 to TRBJ2-1, with 7 positions matching TRBD1. The CDR3 spans 14 residues. V trimming: 2 bases; J trimming: 4 bases; junction bases outside the gene matches: 2. Germline V gene lookup returns CDR1 MGHRA and CDR2 YSYEKL. CDR3 bases: TGCGCCAGCAGCCAAACAGGGGTTTACAATGAGCAGTTCTTC. This codes for CASSQTGVYNEQFF.

The chain carries TRBV5-1 and TRBJ2-5; D is undetermined. Looked up from germline, CDR1 is SGHRS and CDR2 is YFSETQ. The CDR3 is made up of 14 amino acids. Trimming stripped 1 base from V and 2 bases from J, with 9 bases between. The CDR3 is CASSLSGPQETQYF. As DNA, the CDR3 is TGCGCCAGCAGCTTGTCTGGCCCACAAGAGACCCAGTACTTC.

The CDR3 coding sequence is TGCAGTGCTTCTCTTAAGGGCGAGCAGTACTTC. It is translated as CSASLKGEQYF. The rearrangement joins TRBV20-1 to TRBJ2-7; unclear D gene. This CDR3 spans 11 amino acids. Germline V gives CDR1 DFQATT, CDR2 SNEGSKA (reference sequence). V lost 5 bases and J lost 6, with 11 bases in between.

In regard to this clone: This could be a read error, since a much larger clone is one nucleotide away. The chain combines TRBV5-5 with TRBJ2-7, with D possibly being TRBD2 (6 bases). V dropped 0 bases and J dropped 0 bases, with 7 bases sitting between them. CDR3 length equals 14 residues. Germline V gives CDR1 SGHKS, CDR2 YYEKEE (reference sequence). CDR3 sequence (DNA): TGTGCCAGCAGCTTGGACGGGAGCTCCTACGAGCAGTACTTC. This gives the protein CASSLDGSSYEQYF.

This clone was seen a few times. The rearrangement joins TRBV9 to TRBJ1-1, with 7 bases matching TRBD1. Germline CDR1 reads SGDLS; CDR2 reads YYNGEE. V dropped 4 bases and J dropped 3; count of bases not matched to a gene: 3. The CDR3 has 13 amino acids. As DNA, the CDR3 is TGTGCCAGCAGCAAAGGGACAGACACTGAAGCTTTCTTT. This codes for CASSKGTDTEAFF.

V is TRBV7-8 and J is TRBJ1-2; D is unclear. CDR3 length equals 15 residues. Germline V gene sequence: CDR1 SGHVS, CDR2 FQNEAQ. Trimming pared 3 bases from V and 8 bases from J, leaving 19 bases between. This CDR3 is CASSLSLGSLEGYTF. CDR3 DNA: TGTGCCAGCAGCTTGAGTCTCGGGTCACTAGAAGGCTACACCTTC.

The chain has TRBV28 and TRBJ2-6, with 11 bases lining up with TRBD1. Per the germline V gene, CDR1 is MDHEN and CDR2 is SYDVKM. There are 18 residues in the CDR3. Trimming cost V 0 bases and J 3 bases; bases outside gene matches: 4. The CDR3 DNA is TGTGCCAGCAGTTTATGGGGACAGGGGGTACTTGGGGCCAACGTCCTGACTTTC. It yields the protein CASSLWGQGVLGANVLTF.

The J gene is TRBJ2-1, the V gene TRBV6-1; 10 nucleotides agree with TRBD2. CDR1 and CDR2 from the germline V gene are MNHNS and SASEGT. With 7 bases clipped from V and 10 bases from J, the junction kept 10 bases outside the gene matches. The CDR3 sequence is 14 residues long. The CDR3 loop reads CASNPAGGPGEQFF. CDR3 coding DNA: TGTGCCAGCAATCCAGCGGGAGGGCCGGGGGAGCAGTTCTTC.

The chain joins TRBV7-2 to TRBJ1-2; D gene unclear. The CDR3 loop spans 12 amino acids. Germline V lookup: CDR1 SGHTA, CDR2 FQGNSA. V gave up 5 bases and J gave up 7 bases, with 11 bases separating them. CDR3 in DNA: TGTGCCAGCAGCCGTCAGCAGAGTGGCTACACCTTC. Amino acids: CASSRQQSGYTF.

About this clone: Other DNA variants within this sample encode the same CDR3. The chain joins TRBV18 to TRBJ2-5; D uncertain. The CDR3 spans 11 residues. The germline gives CDR1 KGHSH, CDR2 LQKENI. The V end lost 3 bases, the J end lost 4 bases, and 3 bases lay between the germline ends. CDR3 DNA sequence: TGTGCCAGCTCACCGGGAGAGACCCAGTACTTC. Protein sequence: CASSPGETQYF.

The genes are TRBV6-5 and TRBJ2-1; 11 positions agree with TRBD2. The CDR3 spans 15 residues. Trimming at V came to 5 bases and at J to 5 bases, leaving 5 bases not matched to a gene. The V gene's germline CDR1 is MNHEY and CDR2 SVGAGI. CDR3 DNA: TGTGCCAGCAGTCGAGGGACTAGCGGCAACAATGAGCAGTTCTTC. Protein product: CASSRGTSGNNEQFF.

The chain carries TRBV5-1 and TRBJ1-5, with a possible D match to TRBD1 (5 bases). The V end lost 0 bases, the J end lost 0 bases, and 7 bases lay between the germline ends. This CDR3 region has 15 residues. Germline V gene data show CDR1 as SGHRS and CDR2 as YFSETQ. The CDR3: CASSLGGDSNQPQHF. CDR3 nucleotides: TGCGCCAGCAGCTTGGGAGGGGATAGCAATCAGCCCCAGCATTTT.

The rearrangement joins TRBV2 to TRBJ2-6; a weak D match, TRBD1 (7 bases). Germline CDR1 reads SNHLY; CDR2 reads FYNNEI. CDR3 length: 19 residues. V was trimmed by 6 bases and J by 0 bases, leaving 21 bases between them. The CDR3 region is CASSSDRRAPISGANVLTF. DNA of the CDR3: TGTGCCAGCAGCTCGGACAGGAGGGCGCCAATCTCTGGGGCCAACGTCCTGACTTTC.

V is TRBV11-3 and J is TRBJ2-1; TRBD2 might be the D (6 bases). Germline CDR1 SGHNT, CDR2 YENEEA. The CDR3 length is 14 residues. V dropped 5 bases and J dropped 4 bases, with 12 bases sitting between them. The CDR3 reads CASSQGGLYNEQFF. The CDR3 DNA reads as TGTGCCAGCAGCCAAGGAGGGCTTTACAATGAGCAGTTCTTC.

This clone was picked up one time. This chain connects TRBV11-1 to TRBJ1-1; D remains unclear. V was shortened by 0 bases and J by 4 bases, with 9 bases between the two germline ends. The germline gives CDR1 SGHAT, CDR2 FQDESV (reference sequence). The CDR3 is made up of 14 amino acids. CDR3 nucleotides: TGTGCCAGCAGCTTAGCGGGGATTCCCACTGAAGCTTTCTTT. It yields the protein CASSLAGIPTEAFF.

The chain links TRBV6-5 to TRBJ2-5, with 11 bases aligning to TRBD2. This CDR3 is built from 15 residues. Germline CDR1 and CDR2: MNHEY and SVGAGI. V shed 8 bases and J 5 bases; nucleotides not matched to a gene: 10. In nucleotides, the CDR3 is TGTGCCAGCTTTTTAGCGGGAGGGCCGTTGGAGACCCAGTACTTC. As protein: CASFLAGGPLETQYF.

The J gene is TRBJ2-7, the V gene TRBV18; TRBD2 is a possible D gene (5 bases). The CDR3 is 12 amino acids. Germline CDR1 and CDR2: KGHSH and LQKENI. V gave up 4 bases and J gave up 4 bases, with 8 bases separating them. The CDR3 coding sequence is TGTGCCAGCTCACAGGACTTGTACGAGCAGTACTTC. This sequence encodes CASSQDLYEQYF.